Below, 14 T cell receptor beta chains from the same sample are listed, as sequenced in a study of cytomegalovirus exposure and HLA in healthy donors. The PCR had 60 Vbeta and 13 Jbeta primers. Profiled with immunoSEQ multiplex PCR; TCRdb holds only in-frame clones, not every one. The sample has about 130,000 clones, roughly 77% seen once. Sample: PBMCs. The receptors shown here come from a woman aged 40 to 50 in good health and CMV-seropositive.

The chain combines TRBV5-4 with TRBJ1-2; D remains ambiguous. The CDR3 is 15 residues long. Trimming cost V 0 bases and J 1 base, with 10 bases left between them. Germline values: CDR1 SGHNT, CDR2 YYREEE (reference sequence). Written as DNA, the CDR3 is TGTGCCAGCAGCTTGGCGGGGAACTATAACTATGGCTACACCTTC. This sequence encodes CASSLAGNYNYGYTF.

This chain uses TRBV2 with TRBJ2-7; the match to TRBD2 covers 7 bases. The CDR3 runs 17 residues. Germline lookup yields CDR1 SNHLY and CDR2 FYNNEI. With V trimmed by 4 bases and J by 0 bases, 12 bases remained unmatched. CDR3: CASSVWMGGGPSYEQYF. The DNA for the CDR3 is TGTGCCAGCAGTGTATGGATGGGCGGGGGTCCCTCCTACGAGCAGTACTTC.

The rearrangement joins TRBV7-9 to TRBJ1-1; D is possibly TRBD1 (5 bases). The V end lost 5 bases, the J end lost 0 bases, and 16 bases lay between the germline ends. The CDR3 spans 16 residues. The germline V gene encodes CDR1 SEHNR and CDR2 FQNEAQ (reference sequence). The CDR3 protein is CASSLHRQLLNTEAFF. In DNA, the CDR3 is TGTGCCAGCAGCCTCCACCGACAGCTCCTGAACACTGAAGCTTTCTTT.

This clone has more than one count but fewer than ten. The CDR3 DNA reads as TGTGCCAGCAGGCTTACCACTAGCGGGAAGAACAATGAGCAGTTCTTC. This gives the protein CASRLTTSGKNNEQFF. The chain uses TRBV28 and TRBJ2-1; 10 nucleotides match TRBD2. The CDR3 length is 16 residues. V dropped 6 bases and J dropped 5; count of bases not matched to a gene: 10. Per germline, CDR1 MDHEN and CDR2 SYDVKM.

This sequence joins TRBV14 and TRBJ2-1, with D possibly TRBD2 on 5 matching bases. Germline CDR1 is SGHDN and CDR2 is FVKESK. Trimming removed 0 bases at V and 6 bases at J, with 15 bases between. The CDR3 extends over 16 amino acids. CDR3 sequence reads: CASSQDLWESANEQFF. CDR3 nucleotide sequence: TGTGCCAGCAGCCAAGATTTGTGGGAGTCGGCCAATGAGCAGTTCTTC. Full variable domain (remainder filled in from reference TRBV14 and TRBJ2-1): EAGVTQFPSHSVIEKGQTVTLRCDPISGHDNLYWYRRVMGKEIKFLLHFVKESKQDESGMPNNRFLAERTGGTYSTLKVQPAELEDSGVYFCASSQDLWESANEQFFGPGTRLTVL.

The chain recombines TRBV4-3 with TRBJ1-5; D perhaps matches TRBD1 (6 bases). Trimming left V 0 bases short and J 3 bases short, with 12 bases between. The V gene's germline CDR1 is LGHNA and CDR2 YSLEER. CDR3 length: 16 residues. DNA of the CDR3: TGCGCCAGCAGCCAAGATACGGGGGGCTCCAATCAGCCCCAGCATTTT. It yields the protein CASSQDTGGSNQPQHF.

The chain uses TRBV11-1 and TRBJ2-7; D perhaps matches TRBD1 (6 bases). The germline V gene has CDR1 SGHAT and CDR2 FQDESV (reference sequence). The CDR3 is 12 residues long. V gave up 8 bases and J gave up 1 base, with 9 bases separating them. This CDR3 is CASGTSSYEQYF. DNA of the CDR3: TGTGCCAGCGGGACAAGTTCCTACGAGCAGTACTTC.

This clone was seen only once. V usage is TRBV18 and J usage is TRBJ2-5; D not resolved. Germline loops: CDR1 KGHSH, CDR2 LQKENI. V lost 2 bases and J lost 4, with 17 bases in between. The CDR3 extends over 16 amino acids. In DNA, the CDR3 is TGTGCCAGCTCACCAGTTTATCGTAGCTCTCTAGAGACCCAGTACTTC. Amino acid sequence: CASSPVYRSSLETQYF.

The chain recombines TRBV1 with TRBJ2-5; TRBD1 was called by the table and not checked on the DNA. TRBV1 is labeled a pseudogene. The CDR3 has 15 residues. The CDR3 region is CTSSQVVWGQETQYF. The CDR3 bases are TGCACCAGCAGCCAAGTTGTTTGGGGCCAGGAGACCCAGTACTTC.

V is TRBV19 and J is TRBJ2-5, with D possibly matching TRBD1 (7 bases). The germline V and J ends were trimmed by 6 bases and 11 bases, with 16 bases remaining between them. From germline, CDR1 is LNHDA and CDR2 SQIVND (reference sequence). The CDR3 contains 12 residues. This chain's CDR3 is CASSYRGGEQYF. In DNA, the CDR3 is TGTGCCAGTAGCTACAGGGGCGGGGAGCAGTACTTC.

This sequence joins TRBV7-9 and TRBJ2-7, with TRBD1 as a possible D gene (5 bases). CDR1 SEHNR and CDR2 FQNEAQ come from the germline V gene (reference sequence). CDR3 size: 16 residues. V was clipped by 1 base and J by 6 bases, with 19 bases between them. The CDR3 DNA reads as TGTGCCAGCAGCTTAGGGGCTGGGGTCAGGGTATGCGAGCAGTACTTC. Translating gives CASSLGAGVRVCEQYF. Filled out from reference TRBV7-9 and TRBJ2-7, the complete variable domain reads DTGVSQNPRHKITKRGQNVTFRCDPISEHNRLYWYRQTLGQGPEFLTYFQNEAQLEKSRLLSDRFSAERPKGSFSTLEIQRTEQGDSAMYLCASSLGAGVRVCEQYFGPGTRLTVT.

This clone has only one observation. The V call is TRBV5-4, the J call TRBJ2-7; TRBD1 matches 10 bases. In germline, CDR1 is SGHNT, CDR2 YYREEE (reference sequence). The CDR3 length is 15 residues. V shed 4 bases, J shed 5 bases, and the junction held 9 bases outside the gene matches. CDR3 loop: CASSLRGQGDHEQYF. The CDR3 region has the DNA TGTGCCAGCAGCCTGAGAGGACAGGGGGACCACGAGCAGTACTTC.

The chain uses TRBV7-3 and TRBJ2-3, with 8 bases lining up with TRBD1. With V trimmed by 2 bases and J by 3 bases, 10 bases remained unmatched. CDR1 is SGHTA, CDR2 FQGTGA, per germline. This CDR3 comprises 17 residues. The chain's CDR3 is CASSLVAGGSLTDTQYF. Written as DNA, the CDR3 is TGTGCCAGCAGCTTAGTAGCAGGGGGCTCGTTGACAGATACGCAGTATTTT.

Here the CDR3 DNA reads TGTGCCAGCAGCCAAGATTTACAGGGACCTAGTGGCTACACCTTC. This codes for CASSQDLQGPSGYTF. This sequence joins TRBV4-2 and TRBJ1-2, with D tentatively TRBD1 (6 bases). Between the trimmed V and J ends, which lost 0 bases and 7 bases, there was a span of 15 bases. The CDR3 spans 15 residues. In germline, CDR1 is LGHNA, CDR2 YNFKEQ.